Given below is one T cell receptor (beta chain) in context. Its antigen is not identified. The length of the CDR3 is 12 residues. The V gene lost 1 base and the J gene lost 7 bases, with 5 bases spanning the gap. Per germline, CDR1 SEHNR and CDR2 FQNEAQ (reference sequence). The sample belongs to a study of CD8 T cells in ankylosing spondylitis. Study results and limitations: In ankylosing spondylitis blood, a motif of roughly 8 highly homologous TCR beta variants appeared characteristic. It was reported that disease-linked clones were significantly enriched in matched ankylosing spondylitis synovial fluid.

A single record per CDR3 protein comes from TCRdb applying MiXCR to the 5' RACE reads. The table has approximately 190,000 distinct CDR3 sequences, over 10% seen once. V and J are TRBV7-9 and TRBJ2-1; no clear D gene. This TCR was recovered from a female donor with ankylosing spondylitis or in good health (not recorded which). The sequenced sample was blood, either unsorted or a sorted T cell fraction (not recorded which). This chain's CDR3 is CASSLVVNEQFF. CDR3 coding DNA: TGTGCCAGCAGCTTAGTAGTTAATGAGCAGTTCTTC.